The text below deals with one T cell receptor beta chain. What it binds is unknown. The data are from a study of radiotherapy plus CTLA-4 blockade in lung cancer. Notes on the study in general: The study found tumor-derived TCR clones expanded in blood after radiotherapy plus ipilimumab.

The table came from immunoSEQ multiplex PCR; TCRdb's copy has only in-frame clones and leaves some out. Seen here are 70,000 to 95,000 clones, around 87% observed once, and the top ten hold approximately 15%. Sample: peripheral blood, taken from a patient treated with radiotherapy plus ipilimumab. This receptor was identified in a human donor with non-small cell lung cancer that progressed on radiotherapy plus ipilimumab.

The CDR3, as DNA: TGCGCCAGCACGGCCGGGGGGGTCTACGAGCAGTACTTC. Amino acids: CASTAGGVYEQYF. The chain has TRBV5-1 and TRBJ2-7, with TRBD2 identical over 8 bases. The CDR3 has 13 residues. Germline assignment: CDR1 SGHRS and CDR2 YFSETQ. V gave up 6 bases and J gave up 3 bases; unmatched junction bases: 5.